Shown below are 9 T cell receptor beta chains from a single sample sequenced in a study of cytomegalovirus exposure and HLA in healthy donors. Sequencing used immunoSEQ multiplex PCR; TCRdb keeps in-frame clones, though not all of them. This table has about 130,000 clones, approximately 90% appearing once. Source material: PBMCs. The source is a woman aged 25-40 years in good health and CMV-seropositive.

The chain carries TRBV29-1 and TRBJ1-2; 12 nucleotides agree with TRBD1. Per germline, CDR1 SQVTM and CDR2 ANQGSEA. Trimming took 2 bases from V and 13 from J; bases not matched to a gene: 11. The CDR3 has 14 residues. CDR3 sequence reads: CSVERGTGGAACTF. In DNA, the CDR3 is TGCAGCGTTGAAAGGGGGACAGGGGGCGCTGCCTGCACCTTC. The full variable domain, its missing parts supplied by reference TRBV29-1 and TRBJ1-2, is SAVISQKPSRDICQRGTSLTIQCQVDSQVTMMFWYRQQPGQSLTLIATANQGSEATYESGFVIDKFPISRPNLTFSTLTVSNMSPEDSSIYLCSVERGTGGAACTFGSGTRLTVV.

This chain uses TRBV11-2 with TRBJ2-7, with D perhaps TRBD2 (6 bases). V was pared by 2 bases and J by 8 bases, with 19 bases between. Germline CDR1 SGHAT, CDR2 FQNNGV. The length of the CDR3 is 15 residues. This chain's CDR3 is CASSLIGGEEVKQYF. CDR3 DNA: TGTGCCAGCAGCTTAATTGGCGGGGAAGAGGTCAAGCAGTACTTC.

A single count supports this clone. V usage is TRBV6-6 and J usage is TRBJ1-1, with TRBD1 matching 7 bases. This CDR3 spans 13 amino acids. Looked up from germline, CDR1 is MNHNY and CDR2 is SVGAGI (reference sequence). Germline trimming cut 5 bases from V and 4 bases from J; bases unmatched to any gene: 4. CDR3: CASSQGVSTEAFF. The CDR3 DNA sequence: TGTGCCAGCAGTCAGGGGGTGAGCACTGAAGCTTTCTTT.

J is TRBJ2-5 and V is TRBV27; D is perhaps TRBD1 (6 bases). The CDR3 totals 12 residues. V was pared by 3 bases and J by 5 bases, with 7 bases between. Germline V gene lookup returns CDR1 MNHEY and CDR2 SMNVEV (reference sequence). The CDR3 region has the DNA TGTGCCAGCAGTTTGAGGGGGGAGACCCAGTACTTC. Translation: CASSLRGETQYF.

This chain connects TRBV18 to TRBJ1-1, with a possible D match to TRBD1 (6 bases). From germline, CDR1 is KGHSH and CDR2 LQKENI. The length of the CDR3 is 14 residues. Trimming took off 4 bases at V and 1 base at J, with 10 bases between the two ends. The CDR3 DNA reads TGTGCCAGCTCACAACAACAGGGGAACACTGAAGCTTTCTTT. Its protein is CASSQQQGNTEAFF.

This chain connects TRBV5-6 to TRBJ1-1; D is ambiguous. This CDR3 is built from 13 residues. V was trimmed by 6 bases and J by 7 bases, leaving 16 bases between them. CDR1 and CDR2 from the germline V gene are SGHDT and YYEEEE. The DNA of the CDR3 is TGTGCCAGCACCCCTGGCGAGGAGCTTGAAGCTTTCTTT. Protein: CASTPGEELEAFF.

This chain joins TRBV27 and TRBJ2-7, with D perhaps TRBD1 (5 bases). V was shortened by 6 bases and J by 0 bases, with 18 bases between the two germline ends. The CDR3 runs 16 residues. In germline, CDR1 is MNHEY, CDR2 SMNVEV (reference sequence). The CDR3 loop reads CASSNGAARSSYEQYF. The CDR3 nucleotides read TGTGCCAGCAGCAATGGGGCAGCCAGGTCCTCCTACGAGCAGTACTTC.

The chain employs TRBV2 and TRBJ2-7, with D possibly TRBD2 on 6 matching bases. Trimming removed 7 bases from V and 6 bases from J, with 19 bases in between. The length of the CDR3 is 14 residues. Germline CDR1 and CDR2: SNHLY and FYNNEI. The CDR3 DNA is TGTGCCAGCAACCTTAGCGGACGAGACTCCGAGCAGTACTTC. The encoded protein is CASNLSGRDSEQYF.

A single count supports this clone. The rearrangement joins TRBV7-2 to TRBJ1-4; 9 bases align to TRBD1. The CDR3 spans 15 residues. Looked up from germline, CDR1 is SGHTA and CDR2 is FQGNSA. The J segment lost 6 bases and the V segment lost 5 bases, leaving 7 bases of the junction unmatched. Written as DNA, the CDR3 is TGTGCCAGCAGCCCCAGACAGGGGGAAGATGAAAAACTGTTTTTT. This gives the protein CASSPRQGEDEKLFF. Full variable domain (remainder filled in from reference TRBV7-2 and TRBJ1-4): GAGVSQSPSNKVTEKGKDVELRCDPISGHTALYWYRQSLGQGLEFLIYFQGNSAPDKSGLPSDRFSAERTGGSVSTLTIQRTQQEDSAVYLCASSPRQGEDEKLFFGSGTQLSVL.